The 28 T cell receptor beta chains below all came from one sample that was sequenced in a study of shared clonotypes between healthy human individuals. Here immunoSEQ multiplex PCR was the method, and the copy in TCRdb shows in-frame clones only, minus some. The table has 1.6 million or so clones, 98% seen once. Sequencing was done on a sample of naive CD4+ T cells sorted from blood. The subset denotes: CD45RA+ positively selected. The receptors here all came from a man between 25 and 39 years old in good health.

The chain couples TRBV12-5 to TRBJ2-6; D gene unclear. With 2 bases removed from V and 1 base from J, the gap between germline ends came to 9 bases. Germline CDR1 and CDR2: LGHNT and FRNRAP. There are 16 residues in the CDR3. The CDR3 DNA reads TGTGCTAGTGGTTTGTTCCGTAGGTCTGGGGCCAACGTCCTGACTTTC. It yields the protein CASGLFRRSGANVLTF.

The chain uses TRBV15 and TRBJ2-7, with D unclear. CDR3 length: 12 amino acids. Trimming cost V 5 bases and J 6 bases, with 11 bases left between them. Germline CDR1 reads LNHNV; CDR2 reads YYDKDF (reference sequence). The CDR3 loop reads CATSGDSGEQYF. The CDR3 DNA is TGTGCCACCAGCGGGGATTCGGGCGAGCAGTACTTC.

The chain recombines TRBV5-1 with TRBJ1-5, with D hard to call. This CDR3 has 14 residues. Germline V CDR1 and CDR2: SGHRS, YFSETQ. V lost 0 bases to trimming and J lost 7 bases, with 11 bases between them. CDR3 region: CASSLGGVGQPQHF. The CDR3 DNA sequence: TGCGCCAGCAGCTTGGGCGGGGTTGGACAGCCCCAGCATTTT.

This clone was seen just once. The rearrangement joins TRBV5-1 to TRBJ2-7; D gene ambiguous. The CDR3 loop spans 14 amino acids. Germline CDR1 is SGHRS and CDR2 is YFSETQ. V dropped 0 bases and J dropped 5 bases, with 12 bases sitting between them. This CDR3 reads CASSLGTPINEQYF. The CDR3 bases are TGCGCCAGCAGCTTGGGAACCCCAATAAACGAGCAGTACTTC. Looking up the rest from reference TRBV5-1 and TRBJ2-7 gives the full variable domain: KAGVTQTPRYLIKTRGQQVTLSCSPISGHRSVSWYQQTPGQGLQFLFEYFSETQRNKGNFPGRFSGRQFSNSRSEMNVSTLELGDSALYLCASSLGTPINEQYFGPGTRLTVT.

This clone has just one count. The same CDR3 also results from other DNA sequences found in this sample. The CDR3 nucleotides read TGTGCCAGCTCACCAGTGACAGGAGACACTGAAGCTTTCTTT. This gives the protein CASSPVTGDTEAFF. This chain joins TRBV18 and TRBJ1-1; maybe TRBD1 (6 bases). The V gene lost 2 bases and the J gene lost 3 bases, with 10 bases spanning the gap. The germline CDR1 and CDR2 sequences are KGHSH and LQKENI. The CDR3 is 14 residues long.

The chain couples TRBV18 to TRBJ2-3; D gene ambiguous. The CDR3 runs to 15 residues. V lost 0 bases, J lost 1 base, and 8 bases lay in between. Germline loops: CDR1 KGHSH, CDR2 LQKENI. The CDR3 DNA reads TGTGCCAGCTCACCACCGTCGCTGCGCACAGATACGCAGTATTTT. It encodes CASSPPSLRTDTQYF.

The chain is built from TRBV7-8 and TRBJ2-1; D ambiguous. The CDR3 covers 14 residues. Deletions cut 6 bases from V and 10 bases from J, with 19 bases between. The germline CDR1 and CDR2 sequences are SGHVS and FQNEAQ. CDR3 sequence reads: CASSPLTGLGEQFF. The CDR3 DNA reads as TGTGCCAGCAGTCCCCTGACTGGGCTCGGAGAGCAGTTCTTC.

Concerning this clone: This same CDR3 is encoded by further DNA sequences in the sample. V gene TRBV5-1 combines with J gene TRBJ2-7; maybe TRBD2 (6 bases). Trimming stripped 4 bases from V and 0 bases from J, with 11 bases between. Germline CDR1 is SGHRS and CDR2 is YFSETQ. This CDR3 is 14 amino acids long. CDR3 sequence (DNA): TGCGCCAGCAGCCTTAGCGGAGACTCCTACGAGCAGTACTTC. Protein sequence: CASSLSGDSYEQYF.

Details on this clone: This sample also contains other DNA sequences that code for the same CDR3. The V call is TRBV11-2, the J call TRBJ2-3; TRBD2 aligns across 7 bases. The CDR3 totals 15 residues. Germline loops: CDR1 SGHAT, CDR2 FQNNGV. The V gene end was trimmed by 1 base and the J gene end by 3 bases; junction bases not matched to a gene: 4. The CDR3 DNA is TGTGCCAGCAGCTTAGGGGGCGGGAGTACAGATACGCAGTATTTT. This codes for CASSLGGGSTDTQYF.

The chain employs TRBV9 and TRBJ2-1; TRBD2 might be the D (5 bases). V was pared by 0 bases and J by 8 bases, with 15 bases between. The CDR3 consists of 15 residues. CDR1 is SGDLS, CDR2 YYNGEE, per germline. Here the CDR3 reads CASSVEIARWDEQFF. CDR3 nucleotide sequence: TGTGCCAGCAGCGTAGAGATAGCGCGATGGGATGAGCAGTTCTTC.

This clone was seen a handful of times. This chain joins TRBV5-1 and TRBJ2-3; 8 nucleotides line up with TRBD2. This CDR3 is built from 15 residues. Unmatched junction bases numbered 3, after V lost 0 bases and J lost 3 bases. The germline V gene has CDR1 SGHRS and CDR2 YFSETQ. The CDR3 nucleotides read TGCGCCAGCAGCTTGGTCGCTAGCGGGACAGATACGCAGTATTTT. This translates into CASSLVASGTDTQYF.

The CDR3 DNA follows: TGTGCCAGCAGCGCACTAGCGGGAGCTCGCACAGATACGCAGTATTTT. This translates into CASSALAGARTDTQYF. The rearrangement joins TRBV7-9 to TRBJ2-3; 11 bases match TRBD2. The CDR3 loop spans 16 amino acids. The V and J ends lost 5 bases and 1 base, in that order; junction bases with no gene match: 5. From germline, CDR1 is SEHNR and CDR2 FQNEAQ (reference sequence).

The V gene is TRBV18, the J gene TRBJ2-5; D possibly corresponds to TRBD1 (5 bases). Per the germline V gene, CDR1 is KGHSH and CDR2 is LQKENI. V gave up 3 bases and J gave up 5 bases, with 16 bases separating them. The length of the CDR3 is 15 residues. CDR3 in amino acids: CASSPQLTVVETQYF. DNA of the CDR3: TGTGCCAGCTCACCCCAGCTGACAGTTGTGGAGACCCAGTACTTC.

The chain combines TRBV7-8 with TRBJ2-7, with D possibly TRBD2 on 6 matching bases. CDR3 length equals 15 residues. The V end lost 2 bases, the J end lost 3 bases, and 14 bases lay between the germline ends. Germline CDR1 is SGHVS and CDR2 is FQNEAQ. DNA of the CDR3: TGTGCCAGCAGCTTACCTCCGGGACTGAACTACGAGCAGTACTTC. This translates into CASSLPPGLNYEQYF. The full variable domain, with the rest looked up from reference TRBV7-8 and TRBJ2-7, is GAGVSQSPRYKVAKRGQDVALRCDPISGHVSLFWYQQALGQGPEFLTYFQNEAQLDKSGLPSDRFFAERPEGSVSTLKIQRTQQEDSAVYLCASSLPPGLNYEQYFGPGTRLTVT.

The chain links TRBV5-4 to TRBJ2-1, with TRBD1 matching 9 bases. Trimming cost V 4 bases and J 14 bases; bases outside gene matches: 10. The germline V gene has CDR1 SGHNT and CDR2 YYREEE (reference sequence). This CDR3 region has 13 residues. The CDR3 DNA sequence: TGTGCCAGCAGCCTAATGACAGGGGGAAAGGAGTTCTTC. Translating it yields CASSLMTGGKEFF.

V usage is TRBV5-4 and J usage is TRBJ2-7; a possible D gene is TRBD2 (6 bases). Per germline, CDR1 SGHNT and CDR2 YYREEE (reference sequence). The CDR3 runs to 12 residues. Deletions cut 5 bases from V and 5 bases from J, with 11 bases between. CDR3 DNA sequence: TGTGCCAGCAGGTCGGGAGTCCACGAGCAGTACTTC. The encoded protein is CASRSGVHEQYF.

Only one count was recorded for this clone. The chain uses TRBV9 and TRBJ2-1, with 12 bases aligning to TRBD2. The CDR3 consists of 17 residues. J was trimmed by 7 bases and V by 2 bases; bases with no gene match: 10. Germline CDR1 SGDLS, CDR2 YYNGEE. The CDR3 loop reads CASSVVPLAGGENEQFF. In nucleotides, the CDR3 is TGTGCCAGCAGCGTGGTGCCACTAGCGGGAGGTGAGAATGAGCAGTTCTTC. The variable domain in full, completed from reference TRBV9 and TRBJ2-1, reads DSGVTQTPKHLITATGQRVTLRCSPRSGDLSVYWYQQSLDQGLQFLIQYYNGEERAKGNILERFSAQQFPDLHSELNLSSLELGDSALYFCASSVVPLAGGENEQFFGPGTRLTVL.

The chain joins TRBV29-1 to TRBJ1-1; TRBD1 matches 8 bases. Trimming removed 6 bases from V and 5 bases from J; junction bases left unmatched: 14. The V gene's germline CDR1 is SQVTM and CDR2 ANQGSEA. The CDR3 totals 15 residues. As DNA, the CDR3 is TGCAGCGTCCGGACAGGGCGACCCTGGGGGACTGAAGCTTTCTTT. Its translation is CSVRTGRPWGTEAFF.

The chain has TRBV19 and TRBJ2-7, with unresolved D. From germline, CDR1 is LNHDA and CDR2 SQIVND (reference sequence). The V end lost 7 bases, the J end lost 4 bases, and 8 bases lay between the germline ends. This CDR3 spans 11 amino acids. In DNA, the CDR3 is TGTGCCAGTATGACCGGGTACGAGCAGTACTTC. Translated, it gives CASMTGYEQYF.

CDR3 protein: CSVQSREHREQYF. The CDR3 bases are TGCAGCGTTCAGAGCCGGGAACATCGCGAGCAGTACTTC. This chain uses TRBV29-1 with TRBJ2-7, with D possibly TRBD2 on 5 matching bases. Germline-derived CDR1 and CDR2 are SQVTM and ANQGSEA. The CDR3 contains 13 residues. The ends were cut back, 5 bases at V and 6 bases at J, with 17 bases in the middle.

The chain joins TRBV15 to TRBJ2-7, with D perhaps matching TRBD1 (5 bases). CDR1 LNHNV and CDR2 YYDKDF come from the germline V gene (reference sequence). The V gene lost 3 bases and the J gene lost 0 bases, with 27 bases spanning the gap. The CDR3 covers 20 residues. The CDR3 DNA is TGTGCCACCAGCAGGGGTAATCAGGGTTCTGACCGTCGAAGCTCCTACGAGCAGTACTTC. This codes for CATSRGNQGSDRRSSYEQYF. Filled out from reference TRBV15 and TRBJ2-7, the complete variable domain reads DAMVIQNPRYQVTQFGKPVTLSCSQTLNHNVMYWYQQKSSQAPKLLFHYYDKDFNNEADTPDNFQSRRPNTSFCFLDIRSPGLGDTAMYLCATSRGNQGSDRRSSYEQYFGPGTRLTVT.

V gene TRBV5-6 combines with J gene TRBJ2-7; 8 nucleotides line up with TRBD2. CDR3 size: 17 residues. Trimming removed 4 bases from V and 4 bases from J; junction bases left unmatched: 16. Germline CDR1 reads SGHDT; CDR2 reads YYEEEE. The CDR3 sequence is CASSISSPGTRAYEQYF. The CDR3 DNA follows: TGTGCCAGCAGCATCTCAAGCCCCGGGACTAGGGCGTACGAGCAGTACTTC.

The chain uses TRBV6-5 and TRBJ2-7, with a tentative D call TRBD1 (6 bases). Trimming removed 0 bases from V and 0 bases from J, with 12 bases in between. This CDR3 contains 16 residues. Germline V gene data show CDR1 as MNHEY and CDR2 as SVGAGI. For the CDR3, the DNA is TGTGCCAGCAGTTACTCCGGGGCCAGGGGCTCCTACGAGCAGTACTTC. This codes for CASSYSGARGSYEQYF.

This chain connects TRBV9 to TRBJ2-2, with TRBD1 matching 8 bases. J gave up 2 bases and V 3 bases, and 3 bases lay outside the gene matches. The CDR3 runs to 15 residues. Germline V lookup: CDR1 SGDLS, CDR2 YYNGEE. The CDR3 spells CASSAGQANTGELFF. CDR3 bases: TGTGCCAGCAGCGCGGGACAGGCCAACACCGGGGAGCTGTTTTTT.

Turning to this clone: This sample includes further DNA sequences coding for the same CDR3. V is TRBV7-9 and J is TRBJ2-7; tentatively, D is TRBD1 or TRBD2 (6 bases each). CDR1 is SEHNR and CDR2 is FQNEAQ in the germline V gene (reference sequence). V lost 0 bases and J 6 bases, leaving 9 bases between the germline ends. This CDR3 spans 13 amino acids. The CDR3 spells CASSLAGGSEQYF. CDR3 in DNA: TGTGCCAGCAGCTTAGCAGGGGGGAGCGAGCAGTACTTC.

The rearrangement uses TRBV27 and TRBJ2-7; 8 bases agree with TRBD1. Germline CDR1 and CDR2: MNHEY and SMNVEV (reference sequence). V lost 4 bases, J lost 1 base, and 6 bases stayed unmatched. The CDR3 runs to 15 residues. The DNA for the CDR3 is TGTGCCAGCAGTTCTGGCAGGGGGCTTTCCTACGAGCAGTACTTC. This translates into CASSSGRGLSYEQYF.

The CDR3 bases are TGTGCCAGGGGAGGGCGGACAGGGGCAGAGACCCAGTACTTC. As protein: CARGGRTGAETQYF. The V and J genes are TRBV2 and TRBJ2-5, with 9 bases lining up with TRBD1. J was trimmed by 4 bases and V by 9 bases; bases with no gene match: 9. The germline CDR1 and CDR2 sequences are SNHLY and FYNNEI. The CDR3 loop spans 14 amino acids.

This sequence joins TRBV9 and TRBJ1-1, with a weak D call TRBD1 (5 bases). Germline V gene sequence: CDR1 SGDLS, CDR2 YYNGEE. The CDR3 sequence is 14 residues long. V lost 0 bases, J lost 6 bases, and 12 bases lay in between. CDR3 sequence: CASSVELRGPEAFF. CDR3 sequence (DNA): TGTGCCAGCAGCGTAGAATTAAGGGGCCCTGAAGCTTTCTTT.